Below, 18 T cell receptor beta chains from the same sample are listed, as sequenced in a study of CXCR4 blockade with PD-1 therapy in pancreatic cancer. Sequencing was performed with immunoSEQ multiplex PCR; in TCRdb, only in-frame clones are kept and a portion is missing. This sample yields about 2,400 clones, of which roughly two fifths are seen a single time; approximately 15% belongs to the top ten. Material: tumor tissue. All receptors derive from a human donor with pancreatic ductal adenocarcinoma.

The chain combines TRBV19 with TRBJ1-2; TRBD1 matches 7 bases. V was clipped by 3 bases and J by 4 bases; unmatched bases: 8. This CDR3 region has 15 residues. The germline V gene has CDR1 LNHDA and CDR2 SQIVND (reference sequence). CDR3 DNA sequence: TGTGCCAGTAGTATTGGCCCAGGGGGGGCCTATGGCTACACCTTC. Translated: CASSIGPGGAYGYTF.

This sequence joins TRBV2 and TRBJ2-3, with 10 nucleotides matching TRBD2. V shed 5 bases, J shed 5 bases, and the junction held 10 bases outside the gene matches. Germline assignment: CDR1 SNHLY and CDR2 FYNNEI. The CDR3 is made up of 16 amino acids. CDR3 in amino acids: CASSQGAGGPEDTQYF. CDR3 sequence (DNA): TGTGCCAGCAGTCAAGGAGCGGGAGGGCCAGAAGATACGCAGTATTTT.

This CDR3 is CSVSGGHYGYTF. The DNA of the CDR3 is TGCAGCGTTTCAGGGGGCCACTATGGCTACACCTTC. The chain uses TRBV29-1 and TRBJ1-2, with 8 bases matching TRBD1. Germline CDR1 reads SQVTM; CDR2 reads ANQGSEA. This CDR3 is built from 12 residues. V gave up 5 bases and J gave up 3 bases; unmatched junction bases: 2.

This clone came up a few times. The chain has TRBV1 and TRBJ2-3; the DNA was not used to check the table's D call, TRBD1. TRBV1 is designated a pseudogene. This CDR3 contains 15 residues. The CDR3 sequence is CASSPGTVSTDTQYF. The DNA of the CDR3 is TGCGCCAGCAGCCCCGGGACAGTCTCCACAGATACGCAGTATTTT.

This chain joins TRBV7-6 and TRBJ1-3; weak D call: TRBD1 (5 bases). The V end lost 2 bases, the J end lost 4 bases, and 9 bases lay between the germline ends. The CDR3 sequence is 14 residues long. Germline CDR1 and CDR2: SGHVS and FNYEAQ. CDR3 protein: CASSLRGSGNTIYF. CDR3 nucleotide sequence: TGTGCCAGCAGCTTAAGGGGAAGCGGAAACACCATATATTTT.

The gene calls are TRBV9 and TRBJ2-2; no clear D. This CDR3 is built from 14 residues. Germline values: CDR1 SGDLS, CDR2 YYNGEE. V was shortened by 0 bases and J by 1 base, with 4 bases between the two germline ends. DNA of the CDR3: TGTGCCAGCAGCGTAGACAGGAACACCGGGGAGCTGTTTTTT. As protein: CASSVDRNTGELFF.

The chain combines TRBV19 with TRBJ1-3; D not certain. Germline assignment: CDR1 LNHDA and CDR2 SQIVND (reference sequence). The CDR3 totals 13 residues. V gave up 10 bases and J gave up 0 bases, with 10 bases separating them. The CDR3 DNA sequence: TGTGCCACAAACAGCCTCTCTGGAAACACCATATATTTT. As protein: CATNSLSGNTIYF. Full variable domain (missing parts from reference TRBV19 and TRBJ1-3): DGGITQSPKYLFRKEGQNVTLSCEQNLNHDAMYWYRQDPGQGLRLIYYSQIVNDFQKGDIAEGYSVSREKKESFPLTVTSAQKNPTAFYLCATNSLSGNTIYFGEGSWLTVV.

This chain links TRBV6-8 with TRBJ2-7; weak D call: TRBD2 (6 bases). Between the trimmed V and J ends, which lost 6 bases and 4 bases, there was a span of 10 bases. The V gene's germline CDR1 is MNHGY and CDR2 SAAAGT. CDR3 length: 12 amino acids. In nucleotides, the CDR3 is TGTGCCAGCAGCCGGGGGAGGTACGAGCAGTACGTC. Translation gives CASSRGRYEQYV.

The chain has TRBV30 and TRBJ1-6; 8 nucleotides align to TRBD1. V lost 0 bases to trimming and J lost 10 bases; unmatched junction nucleotides: 2. The V gene's germline CDR1 is GTSNPN and CDR2 SVGIG (reference sequence). This CDR3 has 13 amino acids. The DNA of the CDR3 is TGTGCCTGGAGTGTACAGGGGGTCTCACCCCTCCACTTT. Its translation is CAWSVQGVSPLHF.

This clone has only one observation. The V call is TRBV19, the J call TRBJ1-5; weak D call: TRBD1 (6 bases). This CDR3 has 14 amino acids. Trimming removed 7 bases from V and 3 bases from J, with 13 bases in between. CDR1 LNHDA and CDR2 SQIVND come from the germline V gene (reference sequence). This CDR3 is CASIETGNNQPQHF. The DNA of the CDR3 is TGTGCCAGTATCGAAACAGGGAACAATCAGCCCCAGCATTTT.

The chain uses TRBV19 and TRBJ2-1, with no clear D. The CDR3 runs to 13 residues. Trimming pared 3 bases from V and 5 bases from J, leaving 8 bases between. Germline V lookup: CDR1 LNHDA, CDR2 SQIVND (reference sequence). The CDR3 here is CASSIRPDNEQFF. The CDR3 region has the DNA TGTGCCAGTAGTATCAGACCCGACAATGAGCAGTTCTTC.

V usage is TRBV29-1 and J usage is TRBJ2-3; D is unresolved. The CDR3 extends over 12 amino acids. V gave up 5 bases and J gave up 6 bases, with 12 bases separating them. Per germline, CDR1 SQVTM and CDR2 ANQGSEA. In nucleotides, the CDR3 is TGCAGCGTTACGACCCCTGCCGATACGCAGTATTTT. It translates to CSVTTPADTQYF.

The CDR3 here is CAWRSRTGSSFRELFF. Written as DNA, the CDR3 is TGTGCCTGGAGATCGCGGACAGGATCCTCGTTTAGGGAGCTGTTTTTT. This sequence joins TRBV30 and TRBJ2-2; 7 nucleotides agree with TRBD1. The ends lost 3 bases at V and 9 bases at J; junction bases unmatched: 16. This CDR3 region has 16 residues. CDR1 is GTSNPN, CDR2 SVGIG, per germline (reference sequence).

The chain recombines TRBV6-8 with TRBJ2-5; tentatively, D is TRBD2 (7 bases). The CDR3 consists of 15 residues. The germline CDR1 and CDR2 sequences are MNHGY and SAAAGT. V was clipped by 6 bases and J by 0 bases, with 14 bases between them. This CDR3 is CASSPKGGHQETQYF. For the CDR3, the DNA is TGTGCCAGCAGCCCCAAGGGGGGGCACCAAGAGACCCAGTACTTC.

This clone was seen only a few times. The chain links TRBV6-8 to TRBJ1-3; D may be TRBD1 (6 bases). CDR1 is MNHGY, CDR2 SAAAGT, per germline. Trimming took off 5 bases at V and 0 bases at J, with 14 bases between the two ends. This CDR3 contains 16 residues. The CDR3 reads CASSAQGRYSGNTIYF. The CDR3 DNA reads as TGTGCCAGCAGTGCCCAGGGGCGGTACTCTGGAAACACCATATATTTT.

The chain combines TRBV19 with TRBJ1-1; D is unresolved. The germline CDR1 and CDR2 sequences are LNHDA and SQIVND (reference sequence). Deletions cut 6 bases from V and 3 bases from J, with 11 bases between. This CDR3 is 13 amino acids long. The CDR3 DNA is TGTGCCAGTAGCTCTCTTACTTACACTGAAGCTTTCTTT. This encodes CASSSLTYTEAFF.

This clone showed up just a few times. The chain joins TRBV9 to TRBJ2-5; D is unclear. CDR1 SGDLS and CDR2 YYNGEE come from the germline V gene. Trimming took off 5 bases at V and 1 base at J, with 9 bases between the two ends. The CDR3 covers 13 residues. The CDR3 reads CASSDGPQETQYF. Written as DNA, the CDR3 is TGTGCCAGCAGTGACGGCCCCCAAGAGACCCAGTACTTC.

Relative to its sample, this clone is medium-sized. J is TRBJ2-3 and V is TRBV23-1; possibly TRBD1 or TRBD2 for D (5 bases each). TRBV23-1 has ORF status, its function being uncertain. This CDR3 is built from 15 residues. Trimming took off 6 bases at V and 4 bases at J, with 17 bases between the two ends. CDR3: CASSQGNGASDTQYF. CDR3 nucleotide sequence: TGCGCCAGCAGCCAAGGGAACGGGGCCTCAGATACGCAGTATTTT.